The 23 T cell receptor beta chains given below trace back to one sample, sequenced in a study of control samples from healthy donors and cancer patients. Clones were read by immunoSEQ multiplex PCR, and TCRdb kept only the in-frame ones, dropping some. This repertoire shows about 84,000 clones, roughly 91% found once; its top ten account for approximately 15%. Sequencing used blood. These receptors were taken from a man aged 25-45 years in good health.

The V call is TRBV7-9, the J call TRBJ2-1; TRBD1 matches at 8 bases. Trimming at V came to 6 bases and at J to 5 bases, leaving 15 bases not matched to a gene. The CDR3 has 17 residues. Germline V gene data show CDR1 as SEHNR and CDR2 as FQNEAQ (reference sequence). The CDR3 loop reads CASSFNWDRLFDNEQFF. In DNA, the CDR3 is TGTGCCAGCAGTTTTAATTGGGACAGGCTATTTGACAATGAGCAGTTCTTC.

The rearrangement joins TRBV12-5 to TRBJ2-7; 11 nucleotides agree with TRBD1. V shed 7 bases and J 1 base; nucleotides not matched to a gene: 6. The germline V gene has CDR1 LGHNT and CDR2 FRNRAP. The CDR3 length is 15 residues. DNA for the CDR3: TGTGCTAGTGTTGGATGGGACAGGGGGTCCTACGAGCAGTACTTC. Its protein product is CASVGWDRGSYEQYF.

V gene TRBV4-3 combines with J gene TRBJ2-1; the match to TRBD2 covers 8 bases. V was pared by 6 bases and J by 4 bases, with 8 bases of the junction left unmatched. CDR1 LGHNA and CDR2 YSLEER come from the germline V gene. CDR3 size: 15 residues. Here the CDR3 DNA reads TGCGCCAGCAGAAGGGGACTAGTTCTTTACAATGAGCAGTTCTTC. It translates to CASRRGLVLYNEQFF.

J is TRBJ2-1 and V is TRBV19; 11 bases match TRBD2. There are 19 residues in the CDR3. Germline V gene lookup returns CDR1 LNHDA and CDR2 SQIVND (reference sequence). J gave up 0 bases and V 7 bases, and 14 bases lay outside the gene matches. The CDR3 loop is CASTQPGLAVRSSYNEQFF. Here the CDR3 DNA reads TGTGCCAGTACCCAACCGGGACTAGCGGTCCGGAGCTCCTACAATGAGCAGTTCTTC.

The chain couples TRBV11-3 to TRBJ1-5; D uncertain. The CDR3 extends over 16 amino acids. Trimming cost V 5 bases and J 1 base, with 15 bases left between them. The germline gives CDR1 SGHNT, CDR2 YENEEA. In DNA form, the CDR3 reads TGTGCCAGCAGCAACCCCTTGGCAGTCAGCAATCAGCCCCAGCATTTT. As protein: CASSNPLAVSNQPQHF.

In DNA form, the CDR3 reads TGCGCCAGCAGCTTGGGAGGGGGAATGAATGGCTACACCTTC. Translating gives CASSLGGGMNGYTF. The genes are TRBV5-1 and TRBJ1-2, with D possibly TRBD1 on 6 matching bases. Germline loops: CDR1 SGHRS, CDR2 YFSETQ. V lost 0 bases and J 6 bases, leaving 12 bases between the germline ends. The CDR3 consists of 14 residues.

The chain is built from TRBV24-1 and TRBJ2-1; D not certain. V lost 6 bases, J lost 8 bases, and 7 bases lay in between. This CDR3 has 11 residues. Germline-derived CDR1 and CDR2 are KGHDR and SFDVKD. In DNA, the CDR3 is TGTGCCACCAGTTATCAGGATGAGCAGTTCTTC. Its translation: CATSYQDEQFF.

The rearrangement links TRBV18 to TRBJ1-6, with 7 bases matching TRBD1. The germline gives CDR1 KGHSH, CDR2 LQKENI. The CDR3 spans 15 residues. The J segment lost 9 bases and the V segment lost 3 bases, leaving 8 bases of the junction unmatched. CDR3 nucleotides: TGTGCCAGCTCACCTGGGACAGAGGGTTCTTCACCCCTCCACTTT. It specifies CASSPGTEGSSPLHF.

The rearrangement links TRBV9 to TRBJ2-1, with 8 bases matching TRBD1. V trimming: 2 bases; J trimming: 6 bases; junction bases outside the gene matches: 4. Germline V gives CDR1 SGDLS, CDR2 YYNGEE. The CDR3 contains 14 residues. The CDR3 region is CASSVSGTGNEQFF. CDR3 bases: TGTGCCAGCAGCGTCTCGGGGACAGGCAATGAGCAGTTCTTC.

CDR3 nucleotide sequence: TGTGCCAGTAGGCCACCCCGGGACCGAGAAAAACTGTTTTTT. Translation gives CASRPPRDREKLFF. The chain carries TRBV19 and TRBJ1-4; D may be TRBD1 (5 bases). V was trimmed by 6 bases and J by 8 bases, leaving 16 bases between them. The CDR3 has 14 residues. The germline V gene encodes CDR1 LNHDA and CDR2 SQIVND (reference sequence).

CDR3 protein: CASSVGGTSGYNEQFF. Here the CDR3 DNA reads TGTGCCAGCAGCGTAGGCGGGACTAGCGGTTACAATGAGCAGTTCTTC. This chain links TRBV9 with TRBJ2-1; 11 bases map to TRBD2. The length of the CDR3 is 16 residues. The V and J ends lost 0 bases and 4 bases, in that order; junction bases with no gene match: 3. From germline, CDR1 is SGDLS and CDR2 YYNGEE.

V and J are TRBV6-6 and TRBJ2-7, with D unresolved. Trimming took 6 bases from V and 5 from J, leaving 11 bases between them. This CDR3 is built from 12 residues. Per germline, CDR1 MNHNY and CDR2 SVGAGI (reference sequence). In DNA, the CDR3 is TGTGCCAGCAGCCCAGCGTCTGACGAGCAGTACTTC. Amino acid sequence: CASSPASDEQYF.

V is TRBV21-1 and J is TRBJ2-7; the table names TRBD1, a call not compared with the DNA. TRBV21-1 corresponds to a pseudogene. The CDR3 totals 15 residues. In DNA, the CDR3 is TGTGCCACCATGAAGGACAGGGAGAGTTCCTACGAGCAGTACTTC. Translating it yields CATMKDRESSYEQYF.

This sequence joins TRBV4-3 and TRBJ1-2, with 10 bases identical to TRBD1. This CDR3 has 15 residues. Germline V CDR1 and CDR2: LGHNA, YSLEER. V shed 1 base, J shed 8 bases, and the junction held 7 bases outside the gene matches. CDR3 loop: CASSQVGTGVEGYTF. CDR3 bases: TGCGCCAGCAGCCAAGTCGGGACAGGGGTAGAGGGCTACACCTTC.

The chain is built from TRBV5-1 and TRBJ1-4; a weak D match, TRBD1 (6 bases). This CDR3 contains 15 residues. Germline loops: CDR1 SGHRS, CDR2 YFSETQ. V lost 4 bases and J 2 bases, leaving 12 bases between the germline ends. The CDR3 region is CASSPSGATNEKLFF. CDR3 in DNA: TGCGCCAGCAGCCCTTCAGGGGCGACTAATGAAAAACTGTTTTTT.

This chain connects TRBV6-6 to TRBJ2-1; D is tentatively TRBD1 or TRBD2 (5 bases each). Trimming shortened V by 7 bases and J by 9 bases, and 22 bases separated the two germline ends. Germline V gene data show CDR1 as MNHNY and CDR2 as SVGAGI (reference sequence). The CDR3 spans 15 residues. CDR3 nucleotide sequence: TGTGCCAGCAAAAGGGGAGCTAGTTCCCTCGGTGAGCAGTTCTTC. Translation: CASKRGASSLGEQFF.

The chain employs TRBV12-3 or TRBV12-4 and TRBJ2-1; no definite D call. This CDR3 has 11 residues. V shed 2 bases and J shed 9 bases, with 5 bases lying between them. CDR3 region: CASSLRAEQFF. CDR3 in DNA: TGTGCCAGCAGTTTAAGGGCTGAGCAGTTCTTC.

V is TRBV4-2 and J is TRBJ1-2, with TRBD1 identical over 7 bases. Germline values: CDR1 LGHNA, CDR2 YNFKEQ. The CDR3 is 14 amino acids. V trimming: 2 bases; J trimming: 6 bases; junction bases outside the gene matches: 6. CDR3 region: CASSQKTGRDGYTF. CDR3 coding DNA: TGTGCCAGCAGCCAAAAGACAGGGCGCGATGGCTACACCTTC.

The gene calls are TRBV18 and TRBJ2-5, with 7 bases aligning to TRBD1. Germline V CDR1 and CDR2: KGHSH, LQKENI. With 3 bases clipped from V and 2 bases from J, the junction kept 6 bases outside the gene matches. CDR3 length equals 15 residues. In DNA, the CDR3 is TGTGCCAGCTCACCGAAGGGGGCGGATCAAGAGACCCAGTACTTC. Amino acids: CASSPKGADQETQYF.

The chain employs TRBV5-1 and TRBJ2-3; the match to TRBD2 covers 8 bases. This CDR3 spans 15 amino acids. CDR1 and CDR2 from the germline V gene are SGHRS and YFSETQ. Trimming cost V 9 bases and J 3 bases; bases outside gene matches: 12. Here the CDR3 DNA reads TGCGCCACCCAAGGGGTCGGGGGGGCAACAGATACGCAGTATTTT. It encodes CATQGVGGATDTQYF.

V is TRBV6-5 and J is TRBJ1-2; D unresolved. Trimming took 2 bases from V and 3 from J, leaving 7 bases between them. The CDR3 spans 13 residues. CDR1 and CDR2 from the germline V gene are MNHEY and SVGAGI. The CDR3 region is CASSYAGDYGYTF. For the CDR3, the DNA is TGTGCCAGCAGTTACGCGGGAGACTATGGCTACACCTTC.

This rearrangement joins TRBV7-6 to TRBJ1-1, with D unclear. The CDR3 runs 17 residues. The V end lost 3 bases, the J end lost 4 bases, and 21 bases lay between the germline ends. Per the germline V gene, CDR1 is SGHVS and CDR2 is FNYEAQ. The CDR3 reads CASSLSGNTGSITEAFF. The CDR3 DNA reads TGTGCCAGCAGCTTGAGTGGGAATACCGGGTCGATCACTGAAGCTTTCTTT.

This chain links TRBV27 with TRBJ2-1; D is possibly TRBD1 or TRBD2 (5 bases each). The germline V gene has CDR1 MNHEY and CDR2 SMNVEV (reference sequence). V was trimmed by 8 bases and J by 0 bases, leaving 14 bases between them. The CDR3 sequence is 15 residues long. The CDR3 DNA reads as TGTGCCAGCTCACCGGGGCCCGGCTCCTACAATGAGCAGTTCTTC. This codes for CASSPGPGSYNEQFF.